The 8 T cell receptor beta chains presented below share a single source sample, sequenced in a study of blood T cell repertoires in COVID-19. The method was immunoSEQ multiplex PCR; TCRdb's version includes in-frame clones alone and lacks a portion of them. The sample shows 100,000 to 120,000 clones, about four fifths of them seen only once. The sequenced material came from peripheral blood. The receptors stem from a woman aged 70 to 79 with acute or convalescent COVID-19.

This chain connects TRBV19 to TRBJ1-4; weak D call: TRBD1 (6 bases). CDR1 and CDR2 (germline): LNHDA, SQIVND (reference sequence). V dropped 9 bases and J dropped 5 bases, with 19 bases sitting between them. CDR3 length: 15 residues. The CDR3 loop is CASQRLTGSNEKLFF. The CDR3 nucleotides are TGTGCCAGCCAACGGTTGACAGGATCAAATGAAAAACTGTTTTTT.

The CDR3 region is CASSLETGQRGYTF. The CDR3 region has the DNA TGTGCCAGCAGCTTAGAAACGGGACAGAGGGGCTACACCTTC. The rearrangement uses TRBV7-9 and TRBJ1-2; the match to TRBD1 covers 7 bases. The CDR3 sequence is 14 residues long. CDR1 is SEHNR and CDR2 is FQNEAQ in the germline V gene (reference sequence). V was pared by 1 base and J by 8 bases, with 7 bases of the junction left unmatched.

Here the CDR3 DNA reads TGCGCCAGCAGCTTGGGGCAGGGGAAAGAGACCCAGTACTTC. As protein: CASSLGQGKETQYF. This chain connects TRBV5-1 to TRBJ2-5, with D possibly matching TRBD1 (6 bases). Trimming left V 0 bases short and J 3 bases short, with 9 bases between. CDR1 SGHRS and CDR2 YFSETQ come from the germline V gene. CDR3 length: 14 amino acids.

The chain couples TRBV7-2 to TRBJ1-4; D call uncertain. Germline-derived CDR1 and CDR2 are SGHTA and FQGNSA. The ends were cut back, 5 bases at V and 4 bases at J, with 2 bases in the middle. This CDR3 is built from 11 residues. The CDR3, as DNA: TGTGCCAGCAGCCTTAATGAAAAACTGTTTTTT. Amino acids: CASSLNEKLFF.

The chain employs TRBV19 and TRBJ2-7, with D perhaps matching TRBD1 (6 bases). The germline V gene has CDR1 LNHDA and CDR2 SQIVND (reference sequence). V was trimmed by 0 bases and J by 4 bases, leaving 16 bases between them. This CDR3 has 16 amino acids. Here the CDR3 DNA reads TGTGCCAGTAGTATAGATCGATGGGGGCCGAATTACGAGCAGTACTTC. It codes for CASSIDRWGPNYEQYF.

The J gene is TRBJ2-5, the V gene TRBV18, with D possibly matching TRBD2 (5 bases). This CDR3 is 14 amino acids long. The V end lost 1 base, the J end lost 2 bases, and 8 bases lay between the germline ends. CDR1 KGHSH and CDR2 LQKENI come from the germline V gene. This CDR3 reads CASSPQRAQETQYF. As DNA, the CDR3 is TGTGCCAGCTCACCACAGAGGGCGCAAGAGACCCAGTACTTC.

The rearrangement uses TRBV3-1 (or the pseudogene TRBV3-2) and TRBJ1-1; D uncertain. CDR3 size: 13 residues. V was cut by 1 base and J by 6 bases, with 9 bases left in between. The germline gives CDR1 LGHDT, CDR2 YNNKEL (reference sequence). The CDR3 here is CASSQATFAEAFF. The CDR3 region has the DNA TGTGCCAGCAGCCAAGCGACATTCGCTGAAGCTTTCTTT.

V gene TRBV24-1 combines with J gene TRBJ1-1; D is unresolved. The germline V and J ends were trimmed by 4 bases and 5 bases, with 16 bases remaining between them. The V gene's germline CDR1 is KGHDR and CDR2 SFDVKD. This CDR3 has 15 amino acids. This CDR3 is CATSEPGGRNTEAFF. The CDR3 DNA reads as TGTGCCACCAGTGAGCCCGGAGGGCGGAATACTGAAGCTTTCTTT.